What follows are 4 T cell receptor beta chains derived from one specimen sequenced in a study of cytomegalovirus exposure and HLA in healthy donors. With 60 Vbeta and 13 Jbeta primers, the PCR was carried out. The repertoire was sequenced with immunoSEQ multiplex PCR; TCRdb's copy has only in-frame clones and lacks some. Of around 150,000 clones listed, approximately 80% are singletons. The source material was PBMCs. Receptors originate from a man in his forties or fifties in good health and CMV-seronegative.

The rearrangement uses TRBV5-1 and TRBJ1-1; D is perhaps TRBD1 (5 bases). Germline V gene sequence: CDR1 SGHRS, CDR2 YFSETQ. V was shortened by 0 bases and J by 5 bases, with 11 bases between the two germline ends. The CDR3 length is 14 residues. CDR3 in DNA: TGCGCCAGCAGCTTGGTCGGGGGATGGACTGAAGCTTTCTTT. Protein product: CASSLVGGWTEAFF.

V and J are TRBV28 and TRBJ1-2; no definite D call. Germline loops: CDR1 MDHEN, CDR2 SYDVKM. The CDR3 totals 14 residues. The germline V and J ends were trimmed by 2 bases and 8 bases, with 15 bases remaining between them. As DNA, the CDR3 is TGTGCCAGCAGTTTAGGCGGGGTGTCGGCGGGCTACACCTTC. Amino acids: CASSLGGVSAGYTF.

Of note for this clone: At one of its ends the junction is not consistent with the germline gene, which may arise from a read error. The gene calls are TRBV7-3 and TRBJ2-6; D perhaps matches TRBD1 (5 bases). This CDR3 is 18 amino acids long. Germline V gene lookup returns CDR1 SGHTA and CDR2 FQGTGA. This chain's CDR3 is CASSFDPSRHSGANGLTF. In DNA form, the CDR3 reads TGTGCCAGCAGCTTTGACCCTAGTAGGCACTCTGGGGCCAACGGCCTGACTTTC.

This chain uses TRBV7-9 with TRBJ2-7; 11 positions agree with TRBD2. Losses at the gene ends were 0 bases for V and 4 bases for J; bases not matched to a gene: 8. The CDR3 covers 17 residues. Germline V gene sequence: CDR1 SEHNR, CDR2 FQNEAQ (reference sequence). The CDR3 loop is CASSLASGGAWSYEQYF. In DNA form, the CDR3 reads TGTGCCAGCAGCTTAGCTAGCGGGGGGGCTTGGTCATACGAGCAGTACTTC.